This TCR beta chain comes out of a study of blood T cell repertoires in COVID-19. This CDR3 comprises 13 residues. Germline V gene sequence: CDR1 SEHNR, CDR2 FQNEAQ (reference sequence). With 7 bases clipped from V and 1 base from J, the junction kept 1 base outside the gene matches. Methods used by the authors: Nucleated cell counts were estimated from reference gene primer amplification. Here immunoSEQ multiplex PCR was the method, and the copy in TCRdb shows in-frame clones only, minus some. That table furnishes V, J and clone size, whereas the DNA furnished D and trimming. Found here are about 150,000 clones, 91% of them singletons; the top ten hold 0.45% to 0.65%.

The sample consisted of peripheral blood. The sequence was obtained from a man aged 50 to 59 with acute or convalescent COVID-19. The gene calls are TRBV7-9 and TRBJ2-5; 9 bases are shared with TRBD1. CDR3 sequence: CASKQGAQETQYF. The CDR3 DNA reads as TGTGCCAGCAAACAGGGGGCCCAAGAGACCCAGTACTTC.